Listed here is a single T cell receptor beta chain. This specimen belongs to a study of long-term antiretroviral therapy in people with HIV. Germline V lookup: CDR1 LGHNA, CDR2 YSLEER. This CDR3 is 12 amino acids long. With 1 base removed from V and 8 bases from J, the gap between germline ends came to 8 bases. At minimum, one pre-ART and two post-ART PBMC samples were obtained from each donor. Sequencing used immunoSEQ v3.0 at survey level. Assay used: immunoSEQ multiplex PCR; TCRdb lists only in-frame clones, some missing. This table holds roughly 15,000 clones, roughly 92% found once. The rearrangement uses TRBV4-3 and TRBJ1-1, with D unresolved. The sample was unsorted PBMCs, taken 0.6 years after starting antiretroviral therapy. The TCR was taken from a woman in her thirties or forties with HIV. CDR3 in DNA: TGCGCCAGCAGCCAAGGTTTGGGGGAAGCTTTCTTT. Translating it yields CASSQGLGEAFF.